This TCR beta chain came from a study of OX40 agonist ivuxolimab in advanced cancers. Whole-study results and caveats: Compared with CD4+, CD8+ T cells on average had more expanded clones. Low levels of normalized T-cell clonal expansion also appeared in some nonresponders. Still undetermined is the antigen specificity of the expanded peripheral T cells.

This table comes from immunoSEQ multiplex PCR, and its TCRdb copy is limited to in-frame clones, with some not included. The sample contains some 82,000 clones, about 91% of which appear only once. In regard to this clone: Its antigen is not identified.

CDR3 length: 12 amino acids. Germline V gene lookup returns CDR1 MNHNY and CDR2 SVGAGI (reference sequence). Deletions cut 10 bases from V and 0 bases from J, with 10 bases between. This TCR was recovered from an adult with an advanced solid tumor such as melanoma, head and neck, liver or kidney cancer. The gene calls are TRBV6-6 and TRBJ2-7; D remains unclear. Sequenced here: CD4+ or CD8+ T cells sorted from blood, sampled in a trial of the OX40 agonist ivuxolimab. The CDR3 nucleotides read TGTGCCACCCAGAGGAGCTCCTACGAGCAGTACTTC. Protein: CATQRSSYEQYF.